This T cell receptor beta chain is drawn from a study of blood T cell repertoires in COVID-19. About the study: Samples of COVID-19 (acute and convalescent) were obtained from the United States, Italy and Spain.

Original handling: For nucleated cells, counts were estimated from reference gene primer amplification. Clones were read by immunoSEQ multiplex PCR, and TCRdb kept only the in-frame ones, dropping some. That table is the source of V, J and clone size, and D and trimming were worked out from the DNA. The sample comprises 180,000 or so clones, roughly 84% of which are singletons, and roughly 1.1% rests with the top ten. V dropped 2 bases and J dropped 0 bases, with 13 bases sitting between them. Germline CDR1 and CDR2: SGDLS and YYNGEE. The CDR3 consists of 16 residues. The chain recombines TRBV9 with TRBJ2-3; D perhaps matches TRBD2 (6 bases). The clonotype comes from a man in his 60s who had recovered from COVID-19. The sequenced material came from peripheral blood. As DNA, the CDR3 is TGTGCCAGCAGCGTCGGCGGGGCGGCCAGCACAGATACGCAGTATTTT. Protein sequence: CASSVGGAASTDTQYF.